One sample yielded the 16 T cell receptor beta chains listed below, sequenced in a study of memory CD4+ T cells and cytomegalovirus serostatus. The repertoire was sequenced with immunoSEQ multiplex PCR; TCRdb's copy has only in-frame clones and lacks some. The top ten hold 0.5% to 0.6% of the sample, which has some 65,000 clones, around three quarters seen once. Single viable CD3+CD4+CD8-CD45RO+ cells were sorted as the memory CD4+ T cells. The sequenced sample consisted of memory CD4+ T cells from blood. Receptor source: an adult in good health and CMV-seronegative. Some clones in this sample may be carry-over from other donors' samples.

This chain links TRBV5-1 with TRBJ2-3, with 9 bases that match TRBD2. This CDR3 has 16 residues. Germline values: CDR1 SGHRS, CDR2 YFSETQ. With 0 bases clipped from V and 6 bases from J, the junction kept 8 bases outside the gene matches. CDR3 DNA: TGCGCCAGCAGCTTGGGTGTAGCGGGGGTTGCGGATACGCAGTATTTT. Translated, it gives CASSLGVAGVADTQYF.

This chain connects TRBV7-8 to TRBJ1-5; D ambiguous. V lost 6 bases, J lost 6 bases, and 15 bases lay in between. Germline-derived CDR1 and CDR2 are SGHVS and FQNEAQ. The CDR3 has 14 amino acids. The CDR3 here is CASSSSSGVQPQHF. The CDR3 DNA sequence: TGTGCCAGCAGTTCCAGTTCCGGGGTTCAGCCCCAGCATTTT.

The CDR3 DNA reads as TGTGCCAGCAGCTTTGAAAGGGTAAACACTGAAGCTTTCTTT. Amino acids: CASSFERVNTEAFF. This chain connects TRBV5-6 to TRBJ1-1; no firm D call. The CDR3 sequence is 14 residues long. V gave up 2 bases and J gave up 2 bases, with 10 bases separating them. The germline CDR1 and CDR2 sequences are SGHDT and YYEEEE.

V is TRBV27 and J is TRBJ2-7; D is perhaps TRBD1 (5 bases). The V gene's germline CDR1 is MNHEY and CDR2 SMNVEV (reference sequence). This CDR3 contains 13 residues. V dropped 3 bases and J dropped 1 base, with 7 bases sitting between them. CDR3 DNA sequence: TGTGCCAGCAGTTTCGACAGATCCTACGAGCAGTACTTC. Its protein is CASSFDRSYEQYF.

This sequence joins TRBV2 and TRBJ2-3; TRBD1 matches 9 bases. This CDR3 has 15 amino acids. Trimming took 6 bases from V and 3 from J; bases not matched to a gene: 7. The germline V gene has CDR1 SNHLY and CDR2 FYNNEI. The CDR3 bases are TGTGCCAGCAGAGGACAGGGGCGGGGGACAGATACGCAGTATTTT. It is translated as CASRGQGRGTDTQYF.

Details on this clone: One end of the junction is discordant with germline, which a read error may explain. The chain is built from TRBV7-7 and TRBJ1-5; no reliable D call. In germline, CDR1 is SSHAT, CDR2 FNYEAQ (reference sequence). The CDR3 extends over 13 amino acids. The CDR3 sequence is CASSLERGQPQHF. Written as DNA, the CDR3 is TGTGCTAGCAGCTTAGAACGGGGTCAGCCCCAGCATTTT.

V gene TRBV11-2 combines with J gene TRBJ2-5; the D call may be TRBD1 or TRBD2 (5 bases each). This CDR3 has 15 residues. CDR1 and CDR2 from the germline V gene are SGHAT and FQNNGV. The V and J ends lost 0 bases and 5 bases respectively, with 13 bases between them. CDR3 nucleotide sequence: TGTGCCAGCAGCTTAGATCCTGGGGCTAGCGAGACCCAGTACTTC. Translating it yields CASSLDPGASETQYF.

The CDR3 sequence: CASSLRTSGGPDNEQFF. CDR3 in DNA: TGTGCCAGCAGCTTGAGGACAAGCGGGGGGCCGGACAATGAGCAGTTCTTC. The V gene is TRBV5-4, the J gene TRBJ2-1, with TRBD2 identical over 9 bases. The length of the CDR3 is 17 residues. V dropped 1 base and J dropped 5; count of bases not matched to a gene: 10. Per germline, CDR1 SGHNT and CDR2 YYREEE (reference sequence).

The V and J genes are TRBV29-1 and TRBJ2-1; weak D call: TRBD2 (6 bases). The CDR3 loop spans 14 amino acids. V lost 6 bases to trimming and J lost 3 bases, with 15 bases between them. Germline-derived CDR1 and CDR2 are SQVTM and ANQGSEA. The CDR3: CSVGGGLHYNEQFF. Written as DNA, the CDR3 is TGCAGCGTCGGGGGTGGACTACACTACAATGAGCAGTTCTTC.

For this clone: One end of the junction is discordant with germline, which a read error may explain. The CDR3 sequence is CASSLARAGYPSF. The CDR3 DNA follows: TGTGCCAGCAGCTTAGCGCGGGCAGGGTATCCCTCCTTC. The V gene is TRBV7-2, the J gene TRBJ1-2; D is possibly TRBD1 (5 bases). Germline V gene sequence: CDR1 SGHTA, CDR2 FQGNSA. The CDR3 has 13 amino acids. Looking up the rest from reference TRBV7-2 and TRBJ1-2 gives the full variable domain: GAGVSQSPSNKVTEKGKDVELRCDPISGHTALYWYRQSLGQGLEFLIYFQGNSAPDKSGLPSDRFSAERTGGSVSTLTIQRTQQEDSAVYLCASSLARAGYPSFGSGTRLTVV.

The chain carries TRBV5-1 and TRBJ1-2; 7 bases are shared with TRBD1. Germline V gene data show CDR1 as SGHRS and CDR2 as YFSETQ. The CDR3 spans 14 residues. J gave up 8 bases and V 0 bases, and 7 bases lay outside the gene matches. Here the CDR3 reads CASSLGRDSVGYTF. The CDR3 DNA reads as TGCGCCAGCAGCTTGGGGCGGGACAGCGTGGGCTACACCTTC.

The chain links TRBV5-6 to TRBJ1-1; TRBD1 agrees at 8 bases. The V gene end was trimmed by 2 bases and the J gene end by 4 bases; junction bases not matched to a gene: 7. The CDR3 has 15 amino acids. Germline CDR1 SGHDT, CDR2 YYEEEE. The CDR3 bases are TGTGCCAGCAGCTTTGAGTTGGGACAGGCCACTGAAGCTTTCTTT. Amino acids: CASSFELGQATEAFF.

This chain uses TRBV18 with TRBJ2-5, with 8 bases identical to TRBD2. The CDR3 sequence is 14 residues long. CDR1 is KGHSH and CDR2 is LQKENI in the germline V gene. J was trimmed by 2 bases and V by 5 bases; bases with no gene match: 4. The CDR3 sequence: CASSSSGGQETQYF. DNA for the CDR3: TGTGCCAGCTCATCCTCGGGGGGGCAAGAGACCCAGTACTTC.

The rearrangement joins TRBV5-1 to TRBJ1-1, with a weak D call TRBD1 (6 bases). Trimming cost V 0 bases and J 10 bases, with 22 bases left between them. The CDR3 covers 16 residues. Germline lookup yields CDR1 SGHRS and CDR2 YFSETQ. CDR3 sequence (DNA): TGCGCCAGCAGCTTGGGTTCGGGTTCCACAGGGCGGGGAGCTTTCTTT. Amino acids: CASSLGSGSTGRGAFF. Variable domain in full (rest from reference TRBV5-1 and TRBJ1-1): KAGVTQTPRYLIKTRGQQVTLSCSPISGHRSVSWYQQTPGQGLQFLFEYFSETQRNKGNFPGRFSGRQFSNSRSEMNVSTLELGDSALYLCASSLGSGSTGRGAFFGQGTRLTVV.

V gene TRBV5-6 combines with J gene TRBJ2-5; TRBD2 agrees at 10 bases. Germline V gives CDR1 SGHDT, CDR2 YYEEEE. The V gene end was trimmed by 5 bases and the J gene end by 3 bases; junction bases not matched to a gene: 7. This CDR3 has 15 amino acids. The CDR3 protein is CASSQSGGAEETQYF. CDR3 DNA sequence: TGTGCCAGCAGTCAAAGCGGGGGGGCCGAAGAGACCCAGTACTTC.

V is TRBV10-2 and J is TRBJ1-2, with D possibly being TRBD1 (5 bases). Germline CDR1 WSHSY, CDR2 SAAADI. This CDR3 contains 13 residues. Trimming took off 6 bases at V and 5 bases at J, with 13 bases between the two ends. The CDR3 loop is CASSLRGNYGYTF. The CDR3 region has the DNA TGCGCCAGCAGCTTGAGGGGAAATTATGGCTACACCTTC.